The text below deals with one T cell receptor beta chain. Its antigen is unknown. Per-base quality was not reported, and no clone a single base away is much larger than it. The sample is drawn from a study of vaccination and CD4 T cells after COVID-19 (dated by TCRdb to the early 2020s). Turning to the overall study: Convalescent patients had a positive SARS-CoV-2 result on nasal swab PCR, and of these patients, several had mild disease and one had severe disease. Six males and four females were included in the convalescent cohort, with two Hispanic individuals, seven Caucasians, two Asians and one multiracial person represented. Participants got two doses of the Pfizer-BioNTech BNT162b2 vaccine (n=8) or two doses of the Moderna mRNA-1273 vaccine (n=2). Post-COVID blood samples were collected from convalescent patients a median of around 96 days after diagnosis, with a range of about 35 to 180 days. Post-vaccine blood samples were obtained a median of roughly 75 days after the second vaccine dose, with a range of roughly 13 to 250 days. For stimulating the cultures, overlapping spike peptide pools were used, derived from SARS-CoV-2 as well as from the common cold coronaviruses HCoV-NL63, HCoV-OC43 and HCoV-229E. As controls, cultures received a CEFX viral epitope pool (the positive control), an HIV-1 Nef peptide pool (the negative control), or no peptide at all. The spike-specific CD4+ TCR repertoire was compared before and after mRNA vaccination in nine to ten COVID-19 convalescent patients and a handful of infection-naive healthy vaccine recipients.

The label giving this sample's treatment or condition can be read as: approximately 10-day PBMC culture with coronavirus spike peptide pools or control peptides (ViraFEST assay). To expand antigen-specific T cells with peptide pools and then pick out the expanded clonotypes through TCR sequencing, the study relied on the ViraFEST assay. The convalescent patients' positive SARS-CoV-2 PCR tests were from March to December 2020, which was before the Alpha, Beta and Delta variants emerged in the United States. Fewer than 2.5 million PBMCs per well were cultured in IMDM with roughly 5% human AB serum and around 10 IU/ml IL-2, plus 10 ug/ml peptide pools. On days 3 and 7, half of the culture medium was replaced with fresh IL-2-containing medium. CD4+ T cells were isolated after approximately eleven days of culture through negative selection using the EasySep CD4+ T cell isolation kit. PBMCs were separated from whole blood using Ficoll-Paque Plus gradient centrifugation and then either used fresh or cryopreserved at -140C. Culture conditions were generally each tested in triplicate wells.

General study outcomes and caveats: The median number of SARS-CoV-2-reactive clonotypes rose from about 23 after infection to 38 after vaccination, but the change was not significant. In convalescent patients, a median around 83% of post-vaccine SARS-CoV-2-reactive clones were detected only after vaccination, and vaccine-specific priming was suggested by this finding. Of the vaccine-specific clones found in convalescent patients, nearly all (304 of 307) were mono-reactive for SARS-CoV-2 spike instead of being cross-reactive with common cold coronaviruses. The number of convalescent patients in the study was relatively small, and the study did not examine early timepoints following natural infection.

The method was PCR. TCR sequencing of DNA from cultured CD4+ T cells used the Oncomine TCR Beta short-read assay at the Johns Hopkins FTIC core. Genomic DNA was extracted from the cultured CD4+ T cells with the QIAamp micro DNA kit. Oncomine TCR Beta libraries from cultured CD4+ T cells were pooled using unique dual indexes and sequenced on an Illumina iSeq 100. As for the authors' bioinformatics: Non-productive sequences were removed, and CDR3s not starting with C, not ending with F or W, or shorter than 7 amino acids were discarded. Antigen-specific clonotypes were identified with the MANAFEST web application by comparing peptide-stimulated wells with reference and other culture wells. For a clone to be called positive, the clone needed an FDR below 0.05, an odds ratio above 5, and a productive frequency above 0.1% in at least two of three replicate wells. Clonotypes that were significantly expanded in both SARS-CoV-2 spike wells and at least one common cold coronavirus spike condition were defined as cross-reactive. Similarity between CDR3 sequences was evaluated in R version 3.6.1 using Levenshtein distances (stringdist) and unrooted phylogenetic trees (ape). The raw public reads went through TCRdb reprocessing: fastp at Q25, MiXCR clone calling, in-frame beta chains kept. Every CDR3 protein is listed once, alongside the most common genes and DNA of its rows. V and J calls and clone size were set by TCRdb, not the authors. The table for this sample lists a few thousand distinct CDR3 sequences; over 35% of them were counted only once. Almost 35% of the sample belongs to the ten largest clones.

This receptor was taken from a human donor who had recovered from COVID-19. Input material: CD4+ T cells from blood, cultured in vitro.

The CDR3 protein is CASSLQGGFDEQYF. The sequence in DNA is TGTGCCAGCAGCCTCCAGGGTGGTTTTGACGAGCAGTACTTC. In this chain, TRBV7-2 is recombined with TRBJ2-7; a tentative D match to TRBD1 spans 5 bases. The CDR3 measures 14 amino acids from cysteine to phenylalanine. Just the 42-base CDR3 DNA is kept, in frame starting at base 1. CDR1 SGHTA and CDR2 FQGNSA were looked up in the germline V gene. V lost 5 bases and J lost 5 bases; the stretch between them is 16 bases long.